The 24 T cell receptor beta chains in this list originate from one sample, sequenced in a study of neurological immune-mediated disorders. MiXCR, applied by TCRdb to the 5' RACE reads, yields one record per CDR3 protein. The repertoire holds 80,000 or so distinct CDR3 sequences, with about 9% as singletons. Material: PBMCs. The receptors were sampled from a man aged 45 to 65 in good health.

The chain is built from TRBV7-9 and TRBJ2-4; 11 bases map to TRBD1. From germline, CDR1 is SEHNR and CDR2 FQNEAQ (reference sequence). The CDR3 runs to 15 residues. V was clipped by 5 bases and J by 7 bases; unmatched bases: 7. The CDR3 loop is CASSRRDRGYNIQYF. For the CDR3, the DNA is TGTGCCAGCAGCCGGCGGGACAGGGGGTATAACATTCAGTACTTC.

The chain combines TRBV11-2 with TRBJ1-6; D gene unclear. CDR3 length: 14 residues. Germline CDR1 SGHAT, CDR2 FQNNGV. Trimming stripped 1 base from V and 7 bases from J, with 8 bases between. The DNA for the CDR3 is TGTGCCAGCAGCTTAGGTGGCACCAATTCACCCCTCCACTTT. Translation gives CASSLGGTNSPLHF.

This clonotype was counted ten times or more. The V call is TRBV24-1, the J call TRBJ2-1; 9 bases map to TRBD2. Germline assignment: CDR1 KGHDR and CDR2 SFDVKD. The CDR3 totals 15 residues. With V trimmed by 6 bases and J by 9 bases, 11 bases remained unmatched. Here the CDR3 DNA reads TGTGCCACCAGTCTCGGGGCGGGAGGGCCGGGTGAGCAGTTCTTC. Residues: CATSLGAGGPGEQFF.

Remarks on this clonotype: A much larger clonotype is one base distant, so this may be a read error. The conserved closing phenylalanine or tryptophan is absent in this CDR3, likely reflecting a read error. V is TRBV29-1 and J is TRBJ2-3; no firm D call. Germline V gives CDR1 SQVTM, CDR2 ANQGSEA. The CDR3 totals 14 residues. Trimming removed 1 base from V and 0 bases from J, with 8 bases in between. The CDR3 DNA follows: TGCAGCGTTGAAGCCTCGACTAGCACAGATACGCAGTATTCT. Its protein is CSVEASTSTDTQYS.

This clonotype has a count of ten or more. In DNA, the CDR3 is TGTGCCAGCAGTTACTCAAGGGGAGGTGGCTACACCTTC. This codes for CASSYSRGGGYTF. This chain uses TRBV6-5 with TRBJ1-2; tentatively, D is TRBD1 (5 bases). Looked up from germline, CDR1 is MNHEY and CDR2 is SVGAGI. V shed 0 bases and J shed 7 bases, with 9 bases lying between them. There are 13 residues in the CDR3.

This clonotype was seen at least ten times. The chain joins TRBV7-2 to TRBJ2-5; 11 nucleotides agree with TRBD2. The CDR3 has 15 amino acids. Trimming at V came to 3 bases and at J to 5 bases, leaving 5 bases not matched to a gene. Germline-derived CDR1 and CDR2 are SGHTA and FQGNSA. CDR3 in DNA: TGTGCCAGCAGCTTTTTAGCGGGGGGGAGGGAGACCCAGTACTTC. It translates to CASSFLAGGRETQYF.

Many counts were recorded for this clonotype. V usage is TRBV20-1 and J usage is TRBJ2-5; the D is unclear. Trimming left V 6 bases short and J 4 bases short, with 9 bases between. Germline V gives CDR1 DFQATT, CDR2 SNEGSKA (reference sequence). This CDR3 spans 11 amino acids. CDR3 loop: CSAMLGETQYF. CDR3 coding DNA: TGCAGTGCAATGCTAGGAGAGACCCAGTACTTC.

In its sample, this clonotype was seen many times. The gene calls are TRBV7-2 and TRBJ1-1; D call uncertain. The V end was cut by 5 bases, the J end by 4 bases, with 8 bases between. This CDR3 comprises 12 residues. Germline V gene sequence: CDR1 SGHTA, CDR2 FQGNSA. The CDR3 DNA is TGTGCCAGCAGCCGACCCTCCACTGAAGCTTTCTTT. Translation gives CASSRPSTEAFF.

This clonotype was recorded at least ten times. The V and J genes are TRBV7-8 and TRBJ1-1; D ambiguous. This CDR3 is 12 amino acids long. V lost 3 bases to trimming and J lost 3 bases, with 5 bases between them. Germline V gene sequence: CDR1 SGHVS, CDR2 FQNEAQ. This CDR3 is CASSFGDTEAFF. DNA of the CDR3: TGTGCCAGCAGCTTTGGGGACACTGAAGCTTTCTTT. Full variable domain (outside the CDR3, taken from reference TRBV7-8 and TRBJ1-1): GAGVSQSPRYKVAKRGQDVALRCDPISGHVSLFWYQQALGQGPEFLTYFQNEAQLDKSGLPSDRFFAERPEGSVSTLKIQRTQQEDSAVYLCASSFGDTEAFFGQGTRLTVV.

This clonotype occurred many times. J is TRBJ2-3 and V is TRBV7-3; D might be TRBD1 or TRBD2, each matching 6 bases. Germline values: CDR1 SGHTA, CDR2 FQGTGA. V dropped 5 bases and J dropped 2 bases, with 11 bases sitting between them. The CDR3 has 14 amino acids. The CDR3 is CASSRGQTTDTQYF. CDR3 DNA sequence: TGTGCCAGCAGCCGGGGGCAGACCACAGATACGCAGTATTTT.

There are many counts of this clonotype. CDR3 loop: CAISGGETYEQYF. CDR3 coding DNA: TGTGCCATCAGTGGTGGGGAAACCTACGAGCAGTACTTC. This chain links TRBV10-3 with TRBJ2-7; unclear D gene. The CDR3 has 13 residues. V shed 4 bases and J shed 2 bases, with 9 bases lying between them. The germline V gene has CDR1 ENHRY and CDR2 SYGVKD.

Ten or more counts support this clonotype. This chain links TRBV5-5 with TRBJ2-5; 11 nucleotides align to TRBD2. This CDR3 spans 15 amino acids. Trimming at V came to 1 base and at J to 4 bases, leaving 3 bases not matched to a gene. CDR1 SGHKS and CDR2 YYEKEE come from the germline V gene (reference sequence). CDR3 in DNA: TGTGCCAGCAGCTTGAGACTAGCGGGATTAGAGACCCAGTACTTC. Encoded protein: CASSLRLAGLETQYF.

This clonotype appeared many times. The chain combines TRBV6-5 with TRBJ2-1, with unresolved D. Germline values: CDR1 MNHEY, CDR2 SVGAGI. The V end lost 4 bases, the J end lost 0 bases, and 10 bases lay between the germline ends. This CDR3 has 15 residues. The CDR3, as DNA: TGTGCCAGCAGTTTCGCTTCCCCCTCCTACAATGAGCAGTTCTTC. Protein sequence: CASSFASPSYNEQFF.

This clonotype was seen many times. The rearrangement uses TRBV7-8 and TRBJ2-4; perhaps D is TRBD1 or TRBD2 (5 bases each). The germline V gene encodes CDR1 SGHVS and CDR2 FQNEAQ. V was pared by 5 bases and J by 3 bases, with 17 bases between. The CDR3 runs 16 residues. This CDR3 is CASSGSGATGKNIQYF. DNA of the CDR3: TGTGCCAGCAGCGGCTCCGGGGCCACGGGCAAAAACATTCAGTACTTC. Variable domain in full (rest from reference TRBV7-8 and TRBJ2-4): GAGVSQSPRYKVAKRGQDVALRCDPISGHVSLFWYQQALGQGPEFLTYFQNEAQLDKSGLPSDRFFAERPEGSVSTLKIQRTQQEDSAVYLCASSGSGATGKNIQYFGAGTRLSVL.

Many counts were recorded for this clonotype. The V gene is TRBV7-2, the J gene TRBJ2-1; weak D call: TRBD1 (6 bases). Germline assignment: CDR1 SGHTA and CDR2 FQGNSA. The V gene lost 5 bases and the J gene lost 4 bases, with 18 bases spanning the gap. There are 16 residues in the CDR3. The CDR3 DNA is TGTGCCAGCAGCCCCTCTTCCGGACAGCCGTACAATGAGCAGTTCTTC. It yields the protein CASSPSSGQPYNEQFF.

This clonotype has ten or more counts. The rearrangement joins TRBV20-1 to TRBJ2-1; tentatively, D is TRBD1 or TRBD2 (5 bases each). The germline V gene encodes CDR1 DFQATT and CDR2 SNEGSKA (reference sequence). Deletions cut 7 bases from V and 8 bases from J, with 18 bases between. This CDR3 is built from 13 residues. CDR3 bases: TGCAGTGGCGTAGGGACCCAAACATATGAGCAGTTCTTC. This encodes CSGVGTQTYEQFF.

At least ten counts were recorded for this clonotype. The J gene is TRBJ2-2, the V gene TRBV5-1; 7 nucleotides line up with TRBD2. With V trimmed by 0 bases and J by 1 base, 3 bases remained unmatched. The V gene's germline CDR1 is SGHRS and CDR2 YFSETQ. The CDR3 has 16 residues. The CDR3 loop reads CASSLASGENTGELFF. The CDR3 coding sequence is TGCGCCAGCAGCTTGGCCAGCGGGGAGAACACCGGGGAGCTGTTTTTT.

Remarks on this clonotype: The junction differs from germline at one of its ends, possibly a read error. V is TRBV14 and J is TRBJ1-1; D possibly corresponds to TRBD1 (5 bases). The length of the CDR3 is 15 residues. From germline, CDR1 is SGHDN and CDR2 FVKESK. The CDR3 sequence: CASSPGGCVNNEAFF. Written as DNA, the CDR3 is TGTGCCAGCAGCCCGGGGGGATGCGTGAACAATGAAGCTTTCTTT.

This clonotype was observed at least ten times. This rearrangement joins TRBV7-2 to TRBJ2-1, with 10 bases identical to TRBD1. Germline-derived CDR1 and CDR2 are SGHTA and FQGNSA. V shed 5 bases and J 3 bases; nucleotides not matched to a gene: 4. The CDR3 has 15 amino acids. The CDR3 DNA reads TGTGCCAGCAGCCCAGACAGGGGGCTCTACAATGAGCAGTTCTTC. Amino acid sequence: CASSPDRGLYNEQFF.

This clonotype was recorded many times. The rearrangement links TRBV20-1 to TRBJ1-5; weak D call: TRBD1 (5 bases). V was cut by 6 bases and J by 2 bases, with 14 bases left in between. Germline V gene sequence: CDR1 DFQATT, CDR2 SNEGSKA (reference sequence). CDR3 size: 14 residues. This chain's CDR3 is CSAKREGRNQPQHF. The CDR3 DNA sequence: TGCAGTGCCAAGCGGGAGGGACGCAATCAGCCCCAGCATTTT.

This clonotype appeared many times. This rearrangement joins TRBV9 to TRBJ2-3; 7 bases line up with TRBD2. This CDR3 has 14 residues. The germline V gene has CDR1 SGDLS and CDR2 YYNGEE. V shed 4 bases, J shed 3 bases, and the junction held 5 bases outside the gene matches. CDR3 sequence (DNA): TGTGCCAGCAGCCCAAGACTAGCTACAGATACGCAGTATTTT. Encoded protein: CASSPRLATDTQYF.

This clonotype was counted ten times or more. This chain links TRBV12-3 or TRBV12-4 with TRBJ1-4; tentative D call: TRBD1 (5 bases). Trimming took off 6 bases at V and 4 bases at J, with 15 bases between the two ends. The CDR3 consists of 15 residues. The CDR3 bases are TGTGCCAGCAGCCCGCAGACAGTCAGTAATGAAAAACTGTTTTTT. It codes for CASSPQTVSNEKLFF.

At least ten counts were recorded for this clonotype. This chain connects TRBV29-1 to TRBJ2-3, with 9 bases fitting TRBD2. CDR3 length: 13 residues. Per the germline V gene, CDR1 is SQVTM and CDR2 is ANQGSEA. V lost 5 bases, J lost 6 bases, and 6 bases stayed unmatched. The CDR3 here is CSVPWTSADTQYF. DNA for the CDR3: TGCAGCGTTCCCTGGACTAGCGCGGATACGCAGTATTTT.

This clonotype was counted ten times or more. This chain joins TRBV20-1 and TRBJ2-7, with D possibly TRBD2 on 6 matching bases. Germline-derived CDR1 and CDR2 are DFQATT and SNEGSKA (reference sequence). The CDR3 has 13 amino acids. Trimming removed 6 bases at V and 6 bases at J, with 18 bases between. Here the CDR3 reads CSAESKLAGEQYF. CDR3 bases: TGCAGTGCCGAATCCAAACTAGCTGGCGAGCAGTACTTC.